This TCR beta chain was found in a study of T cells in women clearing cervical HPV infection. As for the study in general: No precancer developed; the control's incident HPV16 infection cleared within 12 months. Case blood was drawn a median approximately 150 days after lesion detection.

All participants had a single incident cervical HPV16 infection, and prevalent HPV16 infections were excluded. For this clone: The CDR3 end is not reached by the read, which stops 3 residues before it; the germline J gene fills it in.

The table came from immunoSEQ multiplex PCR; TCRdb's copy has only in-frame clones and leaves some out. The listing contains around 23,000 clones. Germline V gene data show CDR1 as MGHRA and CDR2 as YSYEKL. J gave up 7 bases and V 4 bases, and 11 bases lay outside the gene matches. There are 16 residues in the CDR3. The material sequenced was blood buffy coat. The source is a woman aged 18 to 75 with a cervical HPV16 infection that either progressed to CIN3+ or cleared (not recorded which). This chain links TRBV4-1 with TRBJ2-3; 10 nucleotides line up with TRBD2. CDR3 bases read: TGCGCCAGCAGCCTTAGGACTAGCGGTGCCTTGCATACG. It encodes CASSLRTSGALHT. The full CDR3 protein is CASSLRTSGALHTQYF.